A few counts support the clone carrying this T cell receptor beta chain. What it binds is not known. The TCR beta libraries were generated through quantitative 5'-RACE incorporating molecular barcodes. TCRdb recomputed calls from the 5' RACE reads with MiXCR, one row per CDR3 protein. The sample carries roughly 100,000 distinct CDR3 sequences, less than 25% recorded once. Germline CDR1 reads MNHEY; CDR2 reads SMNVEV (reference sequence). The CDR3 sequence is 12 residues long. The germline V and J ends were trimmed by 7 bases and 9 bases, with 13 bases remaining between them. The sample belongs to a study of CD8 T cells in ankylosing spondylitis. Regarding the study as a whole: As reported, disease-linked clones showed significant enrichment in matched ankylosing spondylitis synovial fluid.

The specimen was synovial fluid, either unsorted or a sorted T cell fraction (not recorded which). The origin of this receptor is a male donor with ankylosing spondylitis. The chain combines TRBV27 with TRBJ2-1, with a possible D match to TRBD1 (6 bases). The CDR3 reads CASTHRDGEQFF. In nucleotides, the CDR3 is TGTGCCAGCACCCACAGGGACGGTGAGCAGTTCTTC.